These 20 T cell receptor beta chains came from one sample sequenced in a study of CD8+ T cells in alopecia areata. Stated treatment: oral pan-JAK inhibitor, 5-10 mg twice daily. After isolation, RNA underwent reverse transcription to generate cDNA as the sequencing template. TCRdb's copy holds only in-frame clones and misses some; the assay was immunoSEQ multiplex PCR. Of 160,000 or so clones listed, 58% were seen once; the top ten hold 16%. The specimen comprised CD4+ T cells sorted from blood, sampled at approximately week 60, from a patient treated with tofacitinib. These receptors came from a human donor with alopecia areata.

V usage is TRBV5-1 and J usage is TRBJ2-3; 7 positions agree with TRBD1. The CDR3 runs to 13 residues. Germline V gene data show CDR1 as SGHRS and CDR2 as YFSETQ. The ends lost 5 bases at V and 5 bases at J; junction bases unmatched: 5. The CDR3 region has the DNA TGCGCCAGCAGTGCTTCAGGGGGAGATACGCAGTATTTT. Translated, it gives CASSASGGDTQYF. The full variable domain, rest sourced from reference TRBV5-1 and TRBJ2-3, is KAGVTQTPRYLIKTRGQQVTLSCSPISGHRSVSWYQQTPGQGLQFLFEYFSETQRNKGNFPGRFSGRQFSNSRSEMNVSTLELGDSALYLCASSASGGDTQYFGPGTRLTVL.

The V gene is TRBV6-6, the J gene TRBJ2-7, with unresolved D. The germline V and J ends were trimmed by 6 bases and 0 bases, with 12 bases remaining between them. CDR1 MNHNY and CDR2 SVGAGI come from the germline V gene (reference sequence). There are 14 residues in the CDR3. CDR3 DNA: TGTGCCAGCAGCCCCGACTCCACCTCCTACGAGCAGTACTTC. Translation gives CASSPDSTSYEQYF.

This chain links TRBV27 with TRBJ2-7; D gene uncertain. Trimming shortened V by 0 bases and J by 3 bases, and 6 bases separated the two germline ends. Looked up from germline, CDR1 is MNHEY and CDR2 is SMNVEV (reference sequence). The CDR3 spans 13 residues. The CDR3 nucleotides are TGTGCCAGCAGTTTATCCAAGGGCTACGAGCAGTACTTC. It yields the protein CASSLSKGYEQYF.

Remarks on this clone: Other DNA sequences in this sample translate to the same CDR3. This chain joins TRBV12-5 and TRBJ2-2, with TRBD1 matching 10 bases. The CDR3 is 15 amino acids. With V trimmed by 2 bases and J by 7 bases, 4 bases remained unmatched. Germline CDR1 is LGHNT and CDR2 is FRNRAP. The CDR3 sequence is CASGLRQGAFGELFF. Here the CDR3 DNA reads TGTGCTAGTGGTTTGCGACAGGGGGCCTTCGGGGAGCTGTTTTTT.

The CDR3 DNA reads TGTGCTAGTGGCCCTACAGGGTGGGATAGCAATCAGCCCCAGCATTTT. Translation: CASGPTGWDSNQPQHF. The chain is built from TRBV12-5 and TRBJ1-5; D is perhaps TRBD1 (6 bases). CDR3 size: 16 residues. Germline lookup yields CDR1 LGHNT and CDR2 FRNRAP. The V end lost 6 bases, the J end lost 0 bases, and 15 bases lay between the germline ends.

The chain employs TRBV2 and TRBJ1-2; no definite D call. This CDR3 is built from 14 residues. V lost 7 bases and J lost 0, with 12 bases in between. Germline CDR1 is SNHLY and CDR2 is FYNNEI. The CDR3, as DNA: TGTGCCAGCACCGGACGGGGAGCTAACTATGGCTACACCTTC. This encodes CASTGRGANYGYTF.

A few counts support this clone. The V call is TRBV2, the J call TRBJ2-7; D possibly matches TRBD1 or TRBD2 (6 bases each). V dropped 8 bases and J dropped 4 bases, with 9 bases sitting between them. Per the germline V gene, CDR1 is SNHLY and CDR2 is FYNNEI. This CDR3 is 11 amino acids long. The CDR3 reads CASQGGYEQYF. CDR3 in DNA: TGTGCCAGCCAAGGGGGGTACGAGCAGTACTTC.

As concerns this clone: The same CDR3 is also encoded by other DNA sequences in this sample. The genes are TRBV5-1 and TRBJ2-3; TRBD2 is a possible D gene (5 bases). This CDR3 has 13 amino acids. Trimming removed 4 bases at V and 2 bases at J, with 8 bases between. CDR1 SGHRS and CDR2 YFSETQ come from the germline V gene. CDR3 amino acids: CASSARDTDTQYF. In nucleotides, the CDR3 is TGCGCCAGCAGCGCACGGGACACAGATACGCAGTATTTT.

The chain recombines TRBV29-1 with TRBJ1-2, with TRBD1 as a possible D gene (5 bases). Germline loops: CDR1 SQVTM, CDR2 ANQGSEA. The ends were cut back, 2 bases at V and 4 bases at J, with 11 bases in the middle. The CDR3 has 13 amino acids. The DNA of the CDR3 is TGCAGCGTTGAACGAGGGGCCCCCTATGGCTACACCTTC. This codes for CSVERGAPYGYTF.

This clone was found a few times. The chain is built from TRBV27 and TRBJ2-7, with TRBD2 as a possible D gene (5 bases). CDR3 size: 14 residues. Trimming removed 6 bases at V and 2 bases at J, with 14 bases between. CDR1 is MNHEY and CDR2 is SMNVEV in the germline V gene (reference sequence). The CDR3 sequence: CASSTSRGTYEQYF. The CDR3 DNA reads TGTGCCAGCAGCACGAGCAGAGGGACCTACGAGCAGTACTTC.

This clone was found a few times. The V and J genes are TRBV5-1 and TRBJ2-7; D perhaps matches TRBD2 (5 bases). Germline loops: CDR1 SGHRS, CDR2 YFSETQ. Trimming shortened V by 3 bases and J by 0 bases, and 19 bases separated the two germline ends. CDR3 length: 17 residues. In nucleotides, the CDR3 is TGCGCCAGCAGCTGGCCCCCTGGAGGCCGGAGCTCCTACGAGCAGTACTTC. Protein sequence: CASSWPPGGRSSYEQYF. The complete variable domain, with remaining parts taken from reference TRBV5-1 and TRBJ2-7, reads KAGVTQTPRYLIKTRGQQVTLSCSPISGHRSVSWYQQTPGQGLQFLFEYFSETQRNKGNFPGRFSGRQFSNSRSEMNVSTLELGDSALYLCASSWPPGGRSSYEQYFGPGTRLTVT.

The chain combines TRBV23-1 with TRBJ1-5; 9 nucleotides align to TRBD1. TRBV23-1 is known as an ORF, though its function is uncertain. The CDR3 has 14 residues. With V trimmed by 6 bases and J by 5 bases, 5 bases remained unmatched. In nucleotides, the CDR3 is TGCGCCAGCAGGAGGACAGGGGCTCATCAGCCCCAGCATTTT. Encoded protein: CASRRTGAHQPQHF.

The V call is TRBV6-6, the J call TRBJ2-1, with D perhaps TRBD2 (6 bases). The germline V gene has CDR1 MNHNY and CDR2 SVGAGI (reference sequence). V lost 5 bases, J lost 7 bases, and 15 bases lay in between. CDR3 length: 14 amino acids. The DNA of the CDR3 is TGTGCCAGCAGTACGCCGGGACTCACAAATGAGCAGTTCTTC. It translates to CASSTPGLTNEQFF.

The chain couples TRBV27 to TRBJ2-1; unclear D gene. This CDR3 spans 11 amino acids. Germline-derived CDR1 and CDR2 are MNHEY and SMNVEV (reference sequence). Trimming removed 6 bases from V and 6 bases from J, with 6 bases in between. CDR3 protein: CASSFSNEQFF. The CDR3 bases are TGTGCCAGCAGCTTTTCCAATGAGCAGTTCTTC.

This rearrangement joins TRBV7-2 to TRBJ2-6; possibly TRBD2 for D (7 bases). The germline V gene has CDR1 SGHTA and CDR2 FQGNSA. V was cut by 5 bases and J by 2 bases, with 16 bases left in between. This CDR3 region has 17 residues. The CDR3 spells CASSADAGDTGANVLTF. The CDR3 DNA reads TGTGCCAGCAGCGCCGATGCGGGGGACACTGGGGCCAACGTCCTGACTTTC. Complete variable domain (other parts from reference TRBV7-2 and TRBJ2-6): GAGVSQSPSNKVTEKGKDVELRCDPISGHTALYWYRQSLGQGLEFLIYFQGNSAPDKSGLPSDRFSAERTGGSVSTLTIQRTQQEDSAVYLCASSADAGDTGANVLTFGAGSRLTVL.

The J gene is TRBJ1-1, the V gene TRBV27; D is possibly TRBD1 (6 bases). The CDR3 contains 19 residues. The ends were cut back, 5 bases at V and 1 base at J, with 26 bases in the middle. Germline V lookup: CDR1 MNHEY, CDR2 SMNVEV (reference sequence). CDR3 protein: CASSPHLRGGAKWNTEAFF. Written as DNA, the CDR3 is TGTGCCAGCAGTCCGCATTTAAGAGGGGGGGCCAAGTGGAACACTGAAGCTTTCTTT.

The rearrangement uses TRBV5-6 and TRBJ1-2; TRBD1 might be the D (6 bases). This CDR3 is 13 amino acids long. Between the trimmed V and J ends, which lost 4 bases and 5 bases, there was a span of 12 bases. The V gene's germline CDR1 is SGHDT and CDR2 YYEEEE. The CDR3 loop reads CASSPNRVYGYTF. CDR3 DNA sequence: TGTGCCAGCAGCCCAAACAGGGTATATGGCTACACCTTC.

The J gene is TRBJ2-1, the V gene TRBV6-1; D not certain. Germline lookup yields CDR1 MNHNS and CDR2 SASEGT. Trimming left V 6 bases short and J 4 bases short, with 16 bases between. This CDR3 region has 15 residues. The CDR3 region has the DNA TGTGCCAGCAGGCAGACCCGGTCCCAGTACAATGAGCAGTTCTTC. This encodes CASRQTRSQYNEQFF.

This clone was picked up a small number of times. The chain links TRBV29-1 to TRBJ1-4; D gene ambiguous. V gave up 3 bases and J gave up 6 bases, with 14 bases separating them. This CDR3 is built from 14 residues. The germline gives CDR1 SQVTM, CDR2 ANQGSEA. The CDR3 protein is CSVDQGPLDEKLFF. For the CDR3, the DNA is TGCAGCGTTGATCAAGGTCCCCTGGATGAAAAACTGTTTTTT.

As to this clone: One base away lies a much larger clone, so this may be a sequencing read error. The chain recombines TRBV5-6 with TRBJ2-1; D uncertain. Per germline, CDR1 SGHDT and CDR2 YYEEEE. CDR3 length: 11 residues. V lost 2 bases and J 5 bases, leaving 2 bases between the germline ends. The DNA for the CDR3 is TGTGCCAGCAGCTTCCACAATGAGCAGTTCTTC. Its translation: CASSFHNEQFF.